This entry lists 22 T cell receptor beta chains sequenced from one sample in a study of cytomegalovirus exposure and HLA in healthy donors. In the PCR, 60 Vbeta and 13 Jbeta primers were used. Libraries were prepared by immunoSEQ multiplex PCR; TCRdb keeps only in-frame clonotypes and omits some of them. The table records 200,000 or so clones, approximately 88% of them present only once. The sequenced sample consisted of PBMCs. These receptors came from a boy aged 10-17 years in good health and CMV-seronegative.

V is TRBV4-1 and J is TRBJ2-3; perhaps TRBD2 as D (5 bases). The CDR3 is 16 residues long. The germline V and J ends were trimmed by 1 base and 3 bases, with 14 bases remaining between them. CDR1 is MGHRA, CDR2 YSYEKL, per germline. CDR3 nucleotides: TGCGCCAGCAGCCAAGTTTCTATCCGGGGTACAGATACGCAGTATTTT. Translating it yields CASSQVSIRGTDTQYF.

The V and J genes are TRBV20-1 and TRBJ1-2; no clear D. This CDR3 is built from 11 residues. Per germline, CDR1 DFQATT and CDR2 SNEGSKA (reference sequence). V shed 3 bases and J shed 8 bases, with 10 bases lying between them. CDR3 sequence: CSASPEVGYTF. CDR3 DNA: TGCAGTGCTAGTCCGGAGGTCGGCTACACCTTC.

This clone was observed a handful of times. The rearrangement joins TRBV27 to TRBJ2-2; D may be TRBD1 (5 bases). The CDR3 is made up of 15 amino acids. Trimming cost V 6 bases and J 5 bases, with 16 bases left between them. The germline CDR1 and CDR2 sequences are MNHEY and SMNVEV (reference sequence). CDR3 region: CASRITTGGTGELFF. CDR3 coding DNA: TGTGCCAGCAGGATTACTACAGGCGGTACCGGGGAGCTGTTTTTT.

The rearrangement links TRBV9 to TRBJ2-2; the match to TRBD1 covers 8 bases. CDR1 and CDR2 (germline): SGDLS, YYNGEE. Trimming cost V 1 base and J 1 base; bases outside gene matches: 6. CDR3 size: 17 residues. CDR3 nucleotides: TGTGCCAGCAGCGTACCTTCCGGGACAGGGAACACCGGGGAGCTGTTTTTT. Protein sequence: CASSVPSGTGNTGELFF.

CDR3: CASSGDRGTYEQYF. As DNA, the CDR3 is TGTGCCAGTAGTGGGGACAGGGGAACTTACGAGCAGTACTTC. The rearrangement joins TRBV19 to TRBJ2-7, with 10 positions matching TRBD1. There are 14 residues in the CDR3. The V gene's germline CDR1 is LNHDA and CDR2 SQIVND (reference sequence). Trimming at V came to 5 bases and at J to 4 bases, leaving 5 bases not matched to a gene.

The J gene is TRBJ1-5, the V gene TRBV23-1; D might be TRBD1 (6 bases). TRBV23-1 is an ORF; its function is uncertain. CDR3 size: 15 residues. V lost 1 base and J 6 bases, leaving 13 bases between the germline ends. CDR3 in amino acids: CASSQFRLRGQPQHF. The CDR3 coding sequence is TGCGCCAGCAGTCAATTCCGCCTCAGGGGTCAGCCCCAGCATTTT.

The rearrangement uses TRBV5-1 and TRBJ1-2, with TRBD1 identical over 8 bases. From germline, CDR1 is SGHRS and CDR2 YFSETQ. This CDR3 is 15 amino acids long. V was clipped by 4 bases and J by 6 bases; unmatched bases: 11. As DNA, the CDR3 is TGCGCCAGCAGCCCCGACAGGGGTGGAGTTAATGGCTACACCTTC. It translates to CASSPDRGGVNGYTF.

This chain connects TRBV11-2 to TRBJ1-4; 7 nucleotides line up with TRBD1. Germline values: CDR1 SGHAT, CDR2 FQNNGV. After removal of 5 bases from V and 13 bases from J, the junction contained 16 bases not matched to a gene. This CDR3 has 15 residues. The CDR3 here is CASSPTTGTARTLFF. The CDR3 nucleotides are TGTGCCAGCAGCCCTACAACAGGGACAGCAAGAACACTGTTTTTT.

This clone has more than one count but fewer than ten. The chain joins TRBV5-6 to TRBJ2-5; 8 bases agree with TRBD2. The CDR3 sequence is 15 residues long. Losses at the gene ends were 0 bases for V and 4 bases for J; bases not matched to a gene: 5. CDR1 is SGHDT and CDR2 is YYEEEE in the germline V gene. The CDR3 is CASSLVAGSSETQYF. CDR3 DNA sequence: TGTGCCAGCAGCTTGGTAGCGGGGTCCTCAGAGACCCAGTACTTC. Using reference TRBV5-6 and TRBJ2-5 for the parts outside the CDR3, the full variable domain is DAGVTQSPTHLIKTRGQQVTLRCSPKSGHDTVSWYQQALGQGPQFIFQYYEEEERQRGNFPDRFSGHQFPNYSSELNVNALLLGDSALYLCASSLVAGSSETQYFGPGTRLLVL.

The chain uses TRBV30 and TRBJ2-5; possible D gene TRBD1, 5 bases. Trimming removed 2 bases at V and 5 bases at J, with 12 bases between. Germline V lookup: CDR1 GTSNPN, CDR2 SVGIG (reference sequence). The CDR3 covers 13 residues. This CDR3 is CAWSQGAKETQYF. Here the CDR3 DNA reads TGTGCCTGGAGTCAAGGGGCGAAGGAGACCCAGTACTTC. Full variable domain (outside the CDR3, taken from reference TRBV30 and TRBJ2-5): SQTIHQWPATLVQPVGSPLSLECTVEGTSNPNLYWYRQAAGRGLQLLFYSVGIGQISSEVPQNLSASRPQDRQFILSSKKLLLSDSGFYLCAWSQGAKETQYFGPGTRLLVL.

The chain has TRBV27 and TRBJ2-4; possible D gene TRBD2, 5 bases. This CDR3 comprises 14 residues. CDR1 MNHEY and CDR2 SMNVEV come from the germline V gene (reference sequence). The V and J ends lost 6 bases and 2 bases respectively, with 11 bases between them. CDR3 residues: CASRILGSKNIQYF. CDR3 nucleotide sequence: TGTGCCAGCAGGATACTAGGATCCAAAAACATTCAGTACTTC.

The chain has TRBV2 and TRBJ2-7, with TRBD2 matching over 8 bases. Per germline, CDR1 SNHLY and CDR2 FYNNEI. J lost 3 bases, V lost 6 bases, and 4 bases had no gene match. The CDR3 consists of 13 residues. The CDR3 nucleotides read TGTGCCAGCAGGAGCGGGGGTAACTACGAGCAGTACTTC. Protein product: CASRSGGNYEQYF.

This sequence joins TRBV6-1 and TRBJ1-2; 10 bases are shared with TRBD1. The CDR3 extends over 14 amino acids. Germline values: CDR1 MNHNS, CDR2 SASEGT. V lost 6 bases and J lost 8; bases outside the gene matches: 9. The CDR3 is CASRPRDRGGGYTF. The CDR3 region has the DNA TGTGCCAGCAGACCCCGGGACAGGGGTGGCGGCTACACCTTC.

V and J are TRBV6-6 and TRBJ2-1; perhaps TRBD2 as D (6 bases). The CDR3 has 15 amino acids. CDR1 is MNHNY and CDR2 is SVGAGI in the germline V gene (reference sequence). Trimming pared 2 bases from V and 1 base from J, leaving 9 bases between. CDR3: CASSYQGGSYNEQFF. CDR3 nucleotides: TGTGCCAGCAGTTACCAGGGAGGATCCTACAATGAGCAGTTCTTC.

The rearrangement uses TRBV21-1 and TRBJ2-1; the table names TRBD2, a call not compared with the DNA. TRBV21-1 corresponds to a pseudogene. The length of the CDR3 is 18 residues. CDR3 in amino acids: CASSPKLAGLPSYNEQFF. The CDR3 DNA is TGTGCCAGCAGCCCTAAACTAGCGGGGCTACCATCCTACAATGAGCAGTTCTTC.

This clone occurred a few times. This chain links TRBV6-6 with TRBJ1-1; TRBD1 might be the D (6 bases). The CDR3 is 14 amino acids. Germline CDR1 MNHNY, CDR2 SVGAGI (reference sequence). The V and J ends lost 2 bases and 0 bases respectively, with 7 bases between them. CDR3 DNA: TGTGCCAGCAGTTACGGACAGTTGAACACTGAAGCTTTCTTT. This gives the protein CASSYGQLNTEAFF.

This clone was seen a few times. The chain recombines TRBV6-1 with TRBJ2-7; D unclear. There are 15 residues in the CDR3. V was shortened by 2 bases and J by 5 bases, with 16 bases between the two germline ends. Germline loops: CDR1 MNHNS, CDR2 SASEGT. The CDR3 DNA reads as TGTGCCAGCAGTGAAATCCCGACCTCCAGGCACGAGCAGTACTTC. The encoded protein is CASSEIPTSRHEQYF.

J is TRBJ2-7 and V is TRBV27; 9 nucleotides line up with TRBD1. This CDR3 contains 15 residues. CDR1 and CDR2 from the germline V gene are MNHEY and SMNVEV (reference sequence). V gave up 6 bases and J gave up 3 bases; unmatched junction bases: 9. CDR3 loop: CASSFYPGQGYEQYF. CDR3 coding DNA: TGTGCCAGCAGCTTTTATCCGGGACAGGGCTACGAGCAGTACTTC.

This clone was seen more than once but under ten times. The chain carries TRBV5-6 and TRBJ2-2; TRBD1 matches 9 bases. Germline CDR1 and CDR2: SGHDT and YYEEEE. The CDR3 extends over 17 amino acids. The junction had 4 bases not matched to a gene; V was cut back by 0 bases and J by 1 base. CDR3 region: CASSLVGQGWNTGELFF. The CDR3 DNA reads as TGTGCCAGCAGCTTGGTGGGACAGGGTTGGAACACCGGGGAGCTGTTTTTT.

The chain has TRBV18 and TRBJ1-1; 8 bases match TRBD1. V lost 5 bases to trimming and J lost 8 bases; unmatched junction nucleotides: 19. Germline V gives CDR1 KGHSH, CDR2 LQKENI. This CDR3 comprises 17 residues. CDR3 in amino acids: CASSSVPRDRYLVEAFF. In DNA, the CDR3 is TGTGCCAGCTCATCAGTCCCTCGGGACAGGTACCTTGTAGAAGCTTTCTTT. Supplemented by reference TRBV18 and TRBJ1-1, the full variable domain reads NAGVMQNPRHLVRRRGQEARLRCSPMKGHSHVYWYRQLPEEGLKFMVYLQKENIIDESGMPKERFSAEFPKEGPSILRIQQVVRGDSAAYFCASSSVPRDRYLVEAFFGQGTRLTVV.

CDR3 protein: CASSRENAGGTEAFF. The DNA of the CDR3 is TGCGCCAGCAGCAGGGAAAATGCAGGGGGCACTGAAGCTTTCTTT. V usage is TRBV5-1 and J usage is TRBJ1-1; 7 bases agree with TRBD1. V shed 4 bases and J 4 bases; nucleotides not matched to a gene: 10. This CDR3 spans 15 amino acids. The germline gives CDR1 SGHRS, CDR2 YFSETQ. Using reference TRBV5-1 and TRBJ1-1 for the parts outside the CDR3, the full variable domain is KAGVTQTPRYLIKTRGQQVTLSCSPISGHRSVSWYQQTPGQGLQFLFEYFSETQRNKGNFPGRFSGRQFSNSRSEMNVSTLELGDSALYLCASSRENAGGTEAFFGQGTRLTVV.

This rearrangement joins TRBV9 to TRBJ2-2; maybe TRBD2 (5 bases). The CDR3 has 14 amino acids. Trimming shortened V by 4 bases and J by 2 bases, and 9 bases separated the two germline ends. The germline V gene encodes CDR1 SGDLS and CDR2 YYNGEE. The CDR3 sequence: CASSYRLNTGELFF. The CDR3 region has the DNA TGTGCCAGCAGCTACCGACTAAACACCGGGGAGCTGTTTTTT.